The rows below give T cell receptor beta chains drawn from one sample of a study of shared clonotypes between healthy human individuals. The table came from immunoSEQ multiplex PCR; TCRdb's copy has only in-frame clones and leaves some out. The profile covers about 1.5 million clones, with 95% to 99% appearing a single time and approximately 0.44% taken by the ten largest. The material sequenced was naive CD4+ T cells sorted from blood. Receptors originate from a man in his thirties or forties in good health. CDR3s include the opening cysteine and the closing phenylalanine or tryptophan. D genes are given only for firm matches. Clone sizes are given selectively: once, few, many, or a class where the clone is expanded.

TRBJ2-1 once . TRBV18 CASSPVLRDHAARNEQFF TGTGCCAGCTCACCAGTCTTACGGGACCATGCCGCCCGCAATGAGCAGTTCTTC
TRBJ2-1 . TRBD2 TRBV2 CASSVLAGGTDEQFF TGTGCCAGCAGTGTACTAGCGGGGGGTACCGATGAGCAGTTCTTC
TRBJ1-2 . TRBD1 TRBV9 CASSRGTGNYGYTF TGTGCCAGCAGCAGAGGGACAGGAAACTATGGCTACACCTTC
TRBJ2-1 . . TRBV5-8 CASSPVGPSSSYNEQFF TGTGCCAGCAGCCCTGTGGGCCCCTCAAGCTCCTACAATGAGCAGTTCTTC
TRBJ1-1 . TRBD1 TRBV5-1 CASRPTGEDEAFF TGCGCCAGCAGACCAACAGGGGAAGATGAAGCTTTCTTT
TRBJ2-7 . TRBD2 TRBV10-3 CATGTSGSYEQYF TGTGCCACCGGGACTAGCGGGAGCTACGAGCAGTACTTC
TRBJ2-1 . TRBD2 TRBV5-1 CASSLASGPYNEQFF TGCGCCAGCAGCTTGGCTAGCGGGCCATACAATGAGCAGTTCTTC
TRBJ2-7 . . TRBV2 CASSQDTTPEQYF TGTGCCAGCAGTCAGGATACGACACCCGAGCAGTACTTC
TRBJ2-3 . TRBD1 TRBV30 CAWSDRGLGDTQYF TGTGCCTGGAGTGACAGGGGGCTGGGAGATACGCAGTATTTT
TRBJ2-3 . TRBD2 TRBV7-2 CASSSHTTGGDTQYF TGTGCCAGCAGCTCCCATACGACGGGAGGGGATACGCAGTATTTT
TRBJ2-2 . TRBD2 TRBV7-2 CASSLWEGGELFF TGTGCCAGCAGCTTATGGGAGGGCGGGGAGCTGTTTTTT
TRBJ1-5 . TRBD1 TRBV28 CASSLRGTGQPQHF TGTGCCAGCAGTCTAAGGGGGACAGGTCAGCCCCAGCATTTT
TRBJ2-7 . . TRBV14 CASTAASNLEQYF TGTGCCAGTACAGCCGCCTCAAATTTGGAGCAGTACTTC
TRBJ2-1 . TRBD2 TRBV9 CASSVASGSAESSYNEQFF TGTGCCAGCAGCGTAGCGAGCGGGAGCGCCGAAAGCTCCTACAATGAGCAGTTCTTC
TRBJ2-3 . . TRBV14 CASSQESGTSPLTDTQYF TGTGCCAGCAGCCAAGAGTCCGGGACCAGCCCTCTCACAGATACGCAGTATTTT
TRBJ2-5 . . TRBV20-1 CSARSPLDQYF TGCAGTGCCCGATCCCCCTTGGACCAGTACTTC
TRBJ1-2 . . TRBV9 CASSPRGAFSYGYTF TGTGCCAGCAGCCCCCGGGGAGCGTTTAGCTATGGCTACACCTTC
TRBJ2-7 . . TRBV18 CASSPPSLTEQYF TGTGCCAGCTCACCACCGAGTCTGACAGAGCAGTACTTC
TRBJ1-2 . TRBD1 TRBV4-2 CASSPTITGTGDSNYGYTF TGTGCCAGCAGCCCTACGATCACCGGGACAGGGGACAGTAACTATGGCTACACCTTC
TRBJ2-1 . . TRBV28 CASTRVGPGYNEQFF TGTGCCAGCACCCGGGTAGGGCCGGGGTACAATGAGCAGTTCTTC
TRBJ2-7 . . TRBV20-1 CSASPLEQYF TGCAGTGCTAGCCCCCTCGAGCAGTACTTC
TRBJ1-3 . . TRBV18 CASAGGAGNTIYF TGTGCCAGCGCCGGGGGGGCTGGAAACACCATATATTTT
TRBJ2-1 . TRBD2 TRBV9 CASSVGGSTYNEQFF TGTGCCAGCAGCGTAGGCGGGAGCACCTACAATGAGCAGTTCTTC
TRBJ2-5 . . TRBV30 CAWSRGEVQETQYF TGTGCCTGGAGCCGCGGGGAGGTTCAAGAGACCCAGTACTTC
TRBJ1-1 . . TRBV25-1 CASSELTMNTEAFF TGTGCCAGCAGTGAACTGACTATGAACACTGAAGCTTTCTTT
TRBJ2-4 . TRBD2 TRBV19 CASMGLAGALQYF TGTGCCAGTATGGGGCTAGCGGGAGCGCTTCAGTACTTC
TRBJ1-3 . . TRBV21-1 CASSKASSGLGAGNTIYF TGTGCCAGCAGCAAAGCGTCATCTGGCCTCGGCGCTGGAAACACCATATATTTT
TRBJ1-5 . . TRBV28 CASSEIRSNQPQHF TGTGCCAGCAGTGAAATACGCAGCAATCAGCCCCAGCATTTT